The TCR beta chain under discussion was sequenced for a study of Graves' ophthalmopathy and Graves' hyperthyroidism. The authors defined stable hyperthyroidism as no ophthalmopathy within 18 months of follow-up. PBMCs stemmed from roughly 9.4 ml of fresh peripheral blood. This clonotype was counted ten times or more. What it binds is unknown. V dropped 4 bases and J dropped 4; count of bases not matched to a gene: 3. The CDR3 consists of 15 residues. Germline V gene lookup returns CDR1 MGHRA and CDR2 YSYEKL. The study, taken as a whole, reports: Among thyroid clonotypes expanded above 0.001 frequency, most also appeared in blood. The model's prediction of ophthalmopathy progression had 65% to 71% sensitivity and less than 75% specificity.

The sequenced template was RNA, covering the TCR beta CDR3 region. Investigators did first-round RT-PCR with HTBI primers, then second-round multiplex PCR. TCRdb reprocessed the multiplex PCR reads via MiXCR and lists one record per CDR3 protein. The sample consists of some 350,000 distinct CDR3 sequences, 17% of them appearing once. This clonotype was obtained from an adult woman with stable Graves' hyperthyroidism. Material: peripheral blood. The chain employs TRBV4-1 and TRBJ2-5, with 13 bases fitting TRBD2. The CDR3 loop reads CASSLGLAGIETQYF. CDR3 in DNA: TGCGCCAGCAGCCTGGGACTAGCGGGAATAGAGACCCAGTACTTC.